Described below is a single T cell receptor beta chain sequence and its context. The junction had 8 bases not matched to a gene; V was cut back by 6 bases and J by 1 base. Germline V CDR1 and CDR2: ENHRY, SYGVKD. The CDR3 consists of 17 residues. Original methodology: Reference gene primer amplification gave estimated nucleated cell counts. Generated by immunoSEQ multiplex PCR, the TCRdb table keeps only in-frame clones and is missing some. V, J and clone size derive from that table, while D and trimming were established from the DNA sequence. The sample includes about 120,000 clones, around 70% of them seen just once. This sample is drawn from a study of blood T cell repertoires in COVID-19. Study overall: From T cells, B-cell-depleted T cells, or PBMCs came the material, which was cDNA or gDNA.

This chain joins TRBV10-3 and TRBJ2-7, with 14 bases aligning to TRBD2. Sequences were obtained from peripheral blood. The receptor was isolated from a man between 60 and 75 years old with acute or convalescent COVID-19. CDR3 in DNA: TGTGCCATCAGAGAAGGGACTAGCGGGAGTCGATCCTACGAGCAGTACTTC. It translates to CAIREGTSGSRSYEQYF.